Listed here is a single TCR beta chain. Its matching antigen is unknown. Bone marrow was sampled from every patient at the time of active disease. CDR1 MDHEN and CDR2 SYDVKM come from the germline V gene. Trimming cost V 6 bases and J 3 bases; bases outside gene matches: 8. CDR3 length: 14 residues. Molecular barcoded adaptors covering alpha/delta and beta/gamma chains were used on 400 to 450 ng RNA. Each CDR3 protein is one row after TCRdb ran MiXCR on the reads. The table has about 38,000 distinct CDR3 sequences, roughly an eighth seen once. This entry is derived from a study of read filtering for tumor transcriptome and immune sequencing. Study overall: R-ISS stage counts were under 10 for I, about 15 for II, 7 for III. The study, taken as a whole, reports: Sorted CD138-negative bone marrow cells were not purified T cells.

V gene TRBV28 combines with J gene TRBJ2-7, with TRBD2 matching over 7 bases. Input material: a population of CD138-negative cells sorted from bone marrow. This sequence was found in a donor at least 40 years old with multiple myeloma. CDR3 coding DNA: TGTGCCAGCAGGCCGGCGGGAGTGAACTACGAGCAGTACTTC. It specifies CASRPAGVNYEQYF.